Described below is a single T cell receptor (beta chain) sequence and its context. The target antigen is unknown. PCR involved 60 Vbeta and 13 Jbeta primers. Produced via immunoSEQ multiplex PCR; TCRdb's table is partial and in-frame only. Of about 130,000 clones listed, around 72% are singletons. This sample was taken from a study of cytomegalovirus exposure and HLA in healthy donors. In germline, CDR1 is SGDLS, CDR2 YYNGEE. Trimming removed 4 bases from V and 8 bases from J; junction bases left unmatched: 11. CDR3 size: 16 residues. Overall study results and limits: Roughly uniform depth of sequencing across donors was assumed in presence/absence analyses. Previous analysis showed most TCR beta V segments were productive about 90% or about 30% of the time. A later analysis showed TCR association rates differing by HLA locus, peaking at DRB1 and lowest at HLA-C. An observed cluster of highly shared sequence variants was recorded as a likely sequencing artifact.

Sequenced material: PBMCs. This TCR came from a man in his thirties or forties in good health and CMV-seronegative. The V call is TRBV9, the J call TRBJ2-1; 11 bases are a match to TRBD1. CDR3 loop: CASSLTGQGVGDEQFF. DNA for the CDR3: TGTGCCAGCAGCTTAACGGGACAGGGGGTAGGGGATGAGCAGTTCTTC. Complete variable domain (other parts from reference TRBV9 and TRBJ2-1): DSGVTQTPKHLITATGQRVTLRCSPRSGDLSVYWYQQSLDQGLQFLIQYYNGEERAKGNILERFSAQQFPDLHSELNLSSLELGDSALYFCASSLTGQGVGDEQFFGPGTRLTVL.